These 26 T cell receptor beta chains originate from one sample sequenced in a study of OX40 agonist ivuxolimab in advanced cancers. Sequencing used immunoSEQ multiplex PCR; TCRdb keeps in-frame clones, though not all of them. Among tens of thousands of clones listed, roughly 79% were seen once. Here the sequenced sample was CD4+ or CD8+ T cells sorted from blood, taken in a trial of the OX40 agonist ivuxolimab. The receptors derive from an adult with an advanced solid tumor such as melanoma, head and neck, liver or kidney cancer.

This clone was picked up one time. This sequence joins TRBV6-5 and TRBJ1-1, with D uncertain. Trimming pared 2 bases from V and 1 base from J, leaving 11 bases between. Germline CDR1 and CDR2: MNHEY and SVGAGI. The CDR3 covers 15 residues. This chain's CDR3 is CASSYKYWGNTEAFF. The CDR3 DNA follows: TGTGCCAGCAGTTACAAATATTGGGGGAACACTGAAGCTTTCTTT.

This chain links TRBV19 with TRBJ1-6; D might be TRBD1 (6 bases). CDR3 length: 13 residues. Trimming shortened V by 5 bases and J by 7 bases, and 9 bases separated the two germline ends. CDR1 and CDR2 (germline): LNHDA, SQIVND (reference sequence). CDR3 sequence: CASSFTGNSPLHF. Written as DNA, the CDR3 is TGTGCCAGTAGTTTTACAGGGAATTCACCCCTCCACTTT.

V usage is TRBV11-2 and J usage is TRBJ1-2; no reliable D call. The V end lost 5 bases, the J end lost 1 base, and 14 bases lay between the germline ends. There are 15 residues in the CDR3. Germline-derived CDR1 and CDR2 are SGHAT and FQNNGV. CDR3 amino acids: CASSPQTGINYGYTF. The CDR3 nucleotides read TGTGCCAGCAGCCCCCAGACGGGGATTAACTATGGCTACACCTTC.

A note on this clone: Its ends do not fully match the called genes, so a read error is possible. V usage is TRBV7-8 and J usage is TRBJ2-7; TRBD1 matches at 8 bases. The CDR3 length is 14 residues. Germline CDR1 and CDR2: SGHVS and FQNEAQ. In DNA form, the CDR3 reads TGTGCCAGCAACTTACAGGGGGAGATGTACGAGCAGTACTTC. This translates into CASNLQGEMYEQYF.

This chain links TRBV5-1 with TRBJ2-6; D call uncertain. The CDR3 consists of 16 residues. Per germline, CDR1 SGHRS and CDR2 YFSETQ. V was shortened by 0 bases and J by 4 bases, with 11 bases between the two germline ends. The CDR3 nucleotides read TGCGCCAGCAGCTTGGACGGCAGTGTAGGGGCCAACGTCCTGACTTTC. This gives the protein CASSLDGSVGANVLTF.

This sequence joins TRBV5-5 and TRBJ2-1; D unclear. This CDR3 contains 14 residues. Trimming took 6 bases from V and 4 from J, leaving 14 bases between them. Germline lookup yields CDR1 SGHKS and CDR2 YYEKEE (reference sequence). This CDR3 is CASNPQVGYNEQFF. The CDR3 region has the DNA TGTGCCAGCAACCCCCAAGTCGGTTACAATGAGCAGTTCTTC.

This clone appeared a few times. This chain links TRBV19 with TRBJ1-5, with TRBD1 matching 8 bases. The CDR3 spans 13 residues. Trimming cost V 10 bases and J 5 bases; bases outside gene matches: 7. Germline loops: CDR1 LNHDA, CDR2 SQIVND (reference sequence). CDR3 nucleotide sequence: TGTGCCACCGCCACAGGGGGGCATCAGCCCCAGCATTTT. Protein product: CATATGGHQPQHF.

The chain couples TRBV11-2 to TRBJ1-2; D perhaps matches TRBD1 (5 bases). CDR3 length: 14 amino acids. V was trimmed by 5 bases and J by 6 bases, leaving 16 bases between them. Germline V CDR1 and CDR2: SGHAT, FQNNGV. CDR3 sequence: CASSRGGWRDGYTF. CDR3 in DNA: TGTGCCAGCAGCCGCGGGGGGTGGCGAGATGGCTACACCTTC.

CDR3 protein: CASSQRDRQFF. For the CDR3, the DNA is TGTGCCAGCAGCCAGAGGGATAGGCAGTTCTTC. The rearrangement links TRBV5-6 to TRBJ2-1, with D perhaps TRBD2 (5 bases). This CDR3 comprises 11 residues. CDR1 and CDR2 from the germline V gene are SGHDT and YYEEEE. Trimming took 4 bases from V and 12 from J, leaving 11 bases between them.

This chain links TRBV27 with TRBJ2-2; maybe TRBD1 (6 bases). V gave up 2 bases and J gave up 7 bases, with 11 bases separating them. The CDR3 sequence is 14 residues long. CDR1 and CDR2 from the germline V gene are MNHEY and SMNVEV (reference sequence). The CDR3 nucleotides read TGTGCCAGCAGTTTAACAGGGTGGGGCGGGGAGCTGTTTTTT. Residues: CASSLTGWGGELFF.

CDR3 sequence reads: CASSDGGMGLESFYTGNEQFF. The DNA for the CDR3 is TGTGCCAGCAGTGACGGGGGAATGGGACTAGAGAGTTTCTACACGGGGAATGAGCAGTTCTTC. This chain connects TRBV2 to TRBJ2-1; 8 bases match TRBD2. Germline V CDR1 and CDR2: SNHLY, FYNNEI. The CDR3 is 21 amino acids. V shed 3 bases, J shed 7 bases, and the junction held 26 bases outside the gene matches.

V is TRBV28 and J is TRBJ1-3, with 8 bases fitting TRBD1. Germline V gene data show CDR1 as MDHEN and CDR2 as SYDVKM. With 5 bases clipped from V and 0 bases from J, the junction kept 3 bases outside the gene matches. The CDR3 covers 15 residues. The CDR3, as DNA: TGTGCCAGCAGTCCAGGGGGCGCCTCTGGAAACACCATATATTTT. Translated, it gives CASSPGGASGNTIYF. Variable domain in full (rest from reference TRBV28 and TRBJ1-3): DVKVTQSSRYLVKRTGEKVFLECVQDMDHENMFWYRQDPGLGLRLIYFSYDVKMKEKGDIPEGYSVSREKKERFSLILESASTNQTSMYLCASSPGGASGNTIYFGEGSWLTVV.

A few counts support this clone. Here the CDR3 DNA reads TGTGCCAGTACCAAGGGGCAGGGAGGTCAGCCCCAGCATTTT. Translated, it gives CASTKGQGGQPQHF. This rearrangement joins TRBV19 to TRBJ1-5, with D maybe TRBD1 (5 bases). Trimming took 7 bases from V and 6 from J, leaving 16 bases between them. This CDR3 spans 14 amino acids. The germline V gene has CDR1 LNHDA and CDR2 SQIVND (reference sequence). Supplemented by reference TRBV19 and TRBJ1-5, the full variable domain reads DGGITQSPKYLFRKEGQNVTLSCEQNLNHDAMYWYRQDPGQGLRLIYYSQIVNDFQKGDIAEGYSVSREKKESFPLTVTSAQKNPTAFYLCASTKGQGGQPQHFGDGTRLSIL.

The chain joins TRBV4-1 to TRBJ1-2, with a weak D call TRBD1 (6 bases). Trimming pared 3 bases from V and 2 bases from J, leaving 10 bases between. The CDR3 extends over 14 amino acids. CDR1 is MGHRA and CDR2 is YSYEKL in the germline V gene. CDR3 protein: CASSQADRNYGYTF. The CDR3 nucleotides are TGCGCCAGCAGCCAGGCTGACAGGAACTATGGCTACACCTTC.

The J gene is TRBJ2-7, the V gene TRBV6-5; D not resolved. Between the trimmed V and J ends, which lost 5 bases and 2 bases, there was a span of 13 bases. Germline V CDR1 and CDR2: MNHEY, SVGAGI. This CDR3 has 14 amino acids. This CDR3 is CASSPPGGPYEQYF. For the CDR3, the DNA is TGTGCCAGCAGTCCCCCGGGCGGACCCTACGAGCAGTACTTC.

This clone was recorded once. J is TRBJ2-7 and V is TRBV6-5, with 8 bases matching TRBD1. With V trimmed by 7 bases and J by 6 bases, 2 bases remained unmatched. CDR1 and CDR2 (germline): MNHEY, SVGAGI. The CDR3 contains 11 residues. CDR3: CASIDRGEQYF. CDR3 sequence (DNA): TGTGCCAGCATAGACAGGGGCGAGCAGTACTTC.

This rearrangement joins TRBV23-1 to TRBJ2-6; 10 nucleotides agree with TRBD1. TRBV23-1 is an ORF, and what it does is uncertain. V dropped 4 bases and J dropped 0; count of bases not matched to a gene: 15. This CDR3 has 21 residues. The chain's CDR3 is CASSPNYHGTGDSSGANVLTF. The CDR3 bases are TGCGCCAGCAGTCCTAACTATCACGGGACAGGGGACTCCTCTGGGGCCAACGTCCTGACTTTC.

The chain employs TRBV6-6 and TRBJ1-5, with D maybe TRBD1 (5 bases). The germline V gene encodes CDR1 MNHNY and CDR2 SVGAGI (reference sequence). Trimming stripped 4 bases from V and 4 bases from J, with 8 bases between. The CDR3 loop spans 13 amino acids. The CDR3 region is CASSWGGNQPQHF. Written as DNA, the CDR3 is TGTGCCAGCAGTTGGGGGGGAAATCAGCCCCAGCATTTT.

This chain links TRBV7-6 with TRBJ2-3; no reliable D call. The CDR3 runs 17 residues. With 3 bases removed from V and 1 base from J, the gap between germline ends came to 17 bases. Germline CDR1 reads SGHVS; CDR2 reads FNYEAQ. The CDR3 sequence is CASSFTQEGWGTDTQYF. The DNA of the CDR3 is TGTGCCAGCAGCTTTACCCAAGAAGGTTGGGGCACAGATACGCAGTATTTT.

The table lists this clone with a count of one. This chain joins TRBV5-6 and TRBJ2-2; TRBD2 aligns across 7 bases. Losses at the gene ends were 5 bases for V and 6 bases for J; bases not matched to a gene: 7. This CDR3 has 14 amino acids. Germline V gene data show CDR1 as SGHDT and CDR2 as YYEEEE. CDR3 residues: CASRFRGVSGELFF. CDR3 in DNA: TGTGCCAGCAGATTCCGGGGGGTTTCCGGGGAGCTGTTTTTT.

CDR3 loop: CAISESGGAWGNEQFF. CDR3 DNA sequence: TGTGCCATCAGTGAGTCGGGGGGCGCTTGGGGCAATGAGCAGTTCTTC. The chain uses TRBV10-3 and TRBJ2-1, with D possibly called TRBD1 or TRBD2 (6 bases each). The germline CDR1 and CDR2 sequences are ENHRY and SYGVKD. With 0 bases removed from V and 6 bases from J, the gap between germline ends came to 15 bases. This CDR3 contains 16 residues.

This clone turned up a few times. The chain joins TRBV9 to TRBJ2-2, with 8 positions matching TRBD2. Germline trimming cut 0 bases from V and 3 bases from J; bases unmatched to any gene: 4. Germline values: CDR1 SGDLS, CDR2 YYNGEE. This CDR3 region has 16 residues. CDR3 in amino acids: CASSVGAGEDTGELFF. The CDR3 bases are TGTGCCAGCAGCGTAGGAGCGGGGGAGGACACCGGGGAGCTGTTTTTT.

V gene TRBV27 combines with J gene TRBJ1-2; no clear D gene. The ends were cut back, 7 bases at V and 7 bases at J, with 13 bases in the middle. The CDR3 contains 12 residues. CDR1 is MNHEY, CDR2 SMNVEV, per germline (reference sequence). CDR3 in DNA: TGTGCCAGCACCTCGGCCCGGGGTGGCTACACCTTC. It translates to CASTSARGGYTF.

V usage is TRBV7-2 and J usage is TRBJ1-1; a weak D match, TRBD1 (5 bases). The CDR3 runs 13 residues. V lost 1 base, J lost 5 bases, and 8 bases lay in between. CDR1 and CDR2 from the germline V gene are SGHTA and FQGNSA. The CDR3 region has the DNA TGTGCCAGCAGCTTAGGCAGGGCTACTGAAGCTTTCTTT. Translated: CASSLGRATEAFF.

The J gene is TRBJ2-1, the V gene TRBV14; 8 bases line up with TRBD2. CDR1 and CDR2 from the germline V gene are SGHDN and FVKESK. The CDR3 consists of 17 residues. J gave up 3 bases and V 4 bases, and 11 bases lay outside the gene matches. The CDR3 region is CASSPHPLAGNYNEQFF. CDR3 nucleotides: TGTGCCAGCAGCCCTCACCCCTTAGCGGGGAACTACAATGAGCAGTTCTTC.

This chain uses TRBV6-5 with TRBJ2-3, with D perhaps matching TRBD1 (6 bases). The CDR3 sequence is 13 residues long. Germline-derived CDR1 and CDR2 are MNHEY and SVGAGI. The V end lost 8 bases, the J end lost 2 bases, and 11 bases lay between the germline ends. The chain's CDR3 is CASLWTDTDTQYF. In DNA, the CDR3 is TGTGCCAGCCTATGGACAGACACAGATACGCAGTATTTT.